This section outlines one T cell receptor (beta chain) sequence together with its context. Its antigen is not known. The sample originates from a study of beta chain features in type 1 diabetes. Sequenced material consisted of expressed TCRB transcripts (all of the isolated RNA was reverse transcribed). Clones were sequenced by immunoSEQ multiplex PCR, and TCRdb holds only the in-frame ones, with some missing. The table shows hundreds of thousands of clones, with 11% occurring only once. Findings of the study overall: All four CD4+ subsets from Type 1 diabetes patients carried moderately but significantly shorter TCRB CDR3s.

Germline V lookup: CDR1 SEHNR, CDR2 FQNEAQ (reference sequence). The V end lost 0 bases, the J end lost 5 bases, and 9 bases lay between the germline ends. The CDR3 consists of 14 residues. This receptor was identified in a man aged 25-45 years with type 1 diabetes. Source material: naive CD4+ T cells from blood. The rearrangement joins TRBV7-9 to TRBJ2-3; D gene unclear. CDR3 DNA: TGTGCCAGCAGCTTAGCGCAGGCCGTAGATACGCAGTATTTT. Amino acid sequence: CASSLAQAVDTQYF.